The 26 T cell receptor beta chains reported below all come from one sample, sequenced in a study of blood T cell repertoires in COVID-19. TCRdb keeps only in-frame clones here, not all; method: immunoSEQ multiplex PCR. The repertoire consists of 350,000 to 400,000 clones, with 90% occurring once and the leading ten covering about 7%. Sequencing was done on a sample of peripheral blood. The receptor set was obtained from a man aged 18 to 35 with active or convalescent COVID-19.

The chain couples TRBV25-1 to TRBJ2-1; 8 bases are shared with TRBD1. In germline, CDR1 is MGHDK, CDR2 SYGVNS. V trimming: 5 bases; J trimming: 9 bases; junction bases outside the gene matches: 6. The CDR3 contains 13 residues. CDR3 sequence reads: CASSPGGDGEQFF. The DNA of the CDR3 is TGTGCCAGCAGTCCAGGGGGCGACGGTGAGCAGTTCTTC.

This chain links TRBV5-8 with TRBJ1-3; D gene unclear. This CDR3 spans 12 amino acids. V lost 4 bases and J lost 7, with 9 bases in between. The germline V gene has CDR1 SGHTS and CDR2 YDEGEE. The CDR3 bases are TGTGCCAGCAGCCTCAGAGGGAACACCATATATTTT. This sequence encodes CASSLRGNTIYF.

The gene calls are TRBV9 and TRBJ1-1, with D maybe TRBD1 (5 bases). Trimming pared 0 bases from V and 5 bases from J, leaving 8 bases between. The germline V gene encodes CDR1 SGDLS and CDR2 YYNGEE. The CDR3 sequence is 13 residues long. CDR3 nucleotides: TGTGCCAGCAGCGTAGAAGGGGTAACTGAAGCTTTCTTT. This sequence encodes CASSVEGVTEAFF.

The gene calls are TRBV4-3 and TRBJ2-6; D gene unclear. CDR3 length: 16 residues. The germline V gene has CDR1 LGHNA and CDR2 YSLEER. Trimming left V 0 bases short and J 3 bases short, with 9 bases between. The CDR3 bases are TGCGCCAGCAGCCAAGAAAGCGCTAATGGGGCCAACGTCCTGACTTTC. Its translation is CASSQESANGANVLTF.

The CDR3 protein is CASSFKGNTIYF. The DNA of the CDR3 is TGTGCCAGCAGTTTTAAAGGAAACACCATATATTTT. The chain carries TRBV28 and TRBJ1-3, with D uncertain. This CDR3 has 12 amino acids. Per germline, CDR1 MDHEN and CDR2 SYDVKM. Trimming took 3 bases from V and 4 from J, leaving 4 bases between them.

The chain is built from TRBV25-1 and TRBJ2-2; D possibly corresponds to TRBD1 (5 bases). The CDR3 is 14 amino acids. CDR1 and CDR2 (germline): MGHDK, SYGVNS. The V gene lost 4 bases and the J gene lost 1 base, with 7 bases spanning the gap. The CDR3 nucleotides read TGTGCCAGCAGTGTCGGACAGAACACCGGGGAGCTGTTTTTT. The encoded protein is CASSVGQNTGELFF. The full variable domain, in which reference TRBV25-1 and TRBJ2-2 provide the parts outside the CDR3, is EADIYQTPRYLVIGTGKKITLECSQTMGHDKMYWYQQDPGMELHLIHYSYGVNSTEKGDLSSESTVSRIRTEHFPLTLESARPSHTSQYLCASSVGQNTGELFFGEGSRLTVL.

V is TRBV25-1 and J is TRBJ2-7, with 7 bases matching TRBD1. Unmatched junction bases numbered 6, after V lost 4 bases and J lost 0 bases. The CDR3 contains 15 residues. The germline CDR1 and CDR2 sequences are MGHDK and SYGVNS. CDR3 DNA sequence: TGTGCCAGCAGTGCATCCAACAGGGGCTCCTACGAGCAGTACTTC. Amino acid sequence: CASSASNRGSYEQYF.

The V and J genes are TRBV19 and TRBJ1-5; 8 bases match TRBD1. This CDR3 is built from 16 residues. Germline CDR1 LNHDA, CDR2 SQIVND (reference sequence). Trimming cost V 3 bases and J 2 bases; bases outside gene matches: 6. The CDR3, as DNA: TGTGCCAGTAGTATCCAAGGACAGGGAGGCAATCAGCCCCAGCATTTT. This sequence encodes CASSIQGQGGNQPQHF.

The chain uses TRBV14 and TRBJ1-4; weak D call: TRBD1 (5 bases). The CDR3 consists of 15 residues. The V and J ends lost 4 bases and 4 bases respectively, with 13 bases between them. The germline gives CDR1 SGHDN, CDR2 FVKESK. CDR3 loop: CASSRYRRLNEKLFF. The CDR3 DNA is TGTGCCAGCAGCCGCTACAGGCGTCTTAATGAAAAACTGTTTTTT.

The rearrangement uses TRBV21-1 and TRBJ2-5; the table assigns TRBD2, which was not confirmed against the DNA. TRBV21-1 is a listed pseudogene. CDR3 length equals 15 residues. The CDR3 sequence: CASSKVHPRDSTQYF. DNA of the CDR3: TGTGCCAGCAGCAAAGTACACCCCCGGGACTCGACCCAGTACTTC.

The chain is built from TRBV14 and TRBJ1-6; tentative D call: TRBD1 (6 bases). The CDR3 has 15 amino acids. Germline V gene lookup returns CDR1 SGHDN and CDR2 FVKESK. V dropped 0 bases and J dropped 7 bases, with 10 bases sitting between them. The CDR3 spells CASSQDPRGNSPLHF. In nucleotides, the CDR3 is TGTGCCAGCAGCCAAGATCCCAGGGGCAATTCACCCCTCCACTTT. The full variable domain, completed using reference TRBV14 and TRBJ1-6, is EAGVTQFPSHSVIEKGQTVTLRCDPISGHDNLYWYRRVMGKEIKFLLHFVKESKQDESGMPNNRFLAERTGGTYSTLKVQPAELEDSGVYFCASSQDPRGNSPLHFGNGTRLTVT.

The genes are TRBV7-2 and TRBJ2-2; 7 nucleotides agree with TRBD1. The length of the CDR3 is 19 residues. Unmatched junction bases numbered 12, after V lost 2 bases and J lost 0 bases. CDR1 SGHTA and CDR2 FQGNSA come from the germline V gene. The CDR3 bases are TGTGCCAGCAGCTTAAAAGCGCTGGTCGGGACAGCGAACACCGGGGAGCTGTTTTTT. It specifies CASSLKALVGTANTGELFF.

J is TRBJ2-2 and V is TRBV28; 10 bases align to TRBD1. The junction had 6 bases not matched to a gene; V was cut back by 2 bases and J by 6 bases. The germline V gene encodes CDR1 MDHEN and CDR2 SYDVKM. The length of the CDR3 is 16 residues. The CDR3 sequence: CASSLEGTGAAGELFF. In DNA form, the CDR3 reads TGTGCCAGCAGTTTAGAGGGGACAGGGGCGGCCGGGGAGCTGTTTTTT.

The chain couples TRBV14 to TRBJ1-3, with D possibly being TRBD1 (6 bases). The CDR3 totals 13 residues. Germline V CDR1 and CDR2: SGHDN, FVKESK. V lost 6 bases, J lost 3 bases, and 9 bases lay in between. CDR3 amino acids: CASRTGGGNTIYF. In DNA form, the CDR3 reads TGTGCCAGCAGGACAGGAGGTGGAAACACCATATATTTT.

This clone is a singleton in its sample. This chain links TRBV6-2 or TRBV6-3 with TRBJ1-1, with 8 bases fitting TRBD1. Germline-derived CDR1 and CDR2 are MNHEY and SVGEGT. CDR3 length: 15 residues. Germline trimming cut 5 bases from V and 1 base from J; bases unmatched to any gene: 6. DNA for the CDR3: TGTGCCAGCAGTCCAGGGGGCGCGGGGAACACTGAAGCTTTCTTT. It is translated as CASSPGGAGNTEAFF.

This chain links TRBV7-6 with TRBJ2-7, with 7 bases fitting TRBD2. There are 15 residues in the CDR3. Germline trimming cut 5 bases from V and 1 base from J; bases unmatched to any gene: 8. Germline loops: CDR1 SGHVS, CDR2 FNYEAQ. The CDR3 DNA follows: TGTGCCAGCAGCCCCCTGTGGCGGGAGTCCTACGAGCAGTACTTC. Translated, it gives CASSPLWRESYEQYF. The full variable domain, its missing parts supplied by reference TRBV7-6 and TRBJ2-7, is GAGVSQSPRYKVTKRGQDVALRCDPISGHVSLYWYRQALGQGPEFLTYFNYEAQQDKSGLPNDRFSAERPEGSISTLTIQRTEQRDSAMYRCASSPLWRESYEQYFGPGTRLTVT.

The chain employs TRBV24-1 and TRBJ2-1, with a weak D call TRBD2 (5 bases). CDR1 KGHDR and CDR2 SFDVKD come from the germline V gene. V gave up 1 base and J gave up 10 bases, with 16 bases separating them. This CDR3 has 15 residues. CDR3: CATSDFGGGNDEQFF. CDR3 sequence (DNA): TGTGCCACCAGTGATTTCGGAGGAGGCAATGACGAGCAGTTCTTC.

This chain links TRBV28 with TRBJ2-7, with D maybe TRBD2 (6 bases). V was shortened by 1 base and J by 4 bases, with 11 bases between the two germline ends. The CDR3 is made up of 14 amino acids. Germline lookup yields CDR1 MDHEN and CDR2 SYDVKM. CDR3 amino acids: CASSLSWGEYEQYF. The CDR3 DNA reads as TGTGCCAGCAGTTTATCTTGGGGGGAGTACGAGCAGTACTTC.

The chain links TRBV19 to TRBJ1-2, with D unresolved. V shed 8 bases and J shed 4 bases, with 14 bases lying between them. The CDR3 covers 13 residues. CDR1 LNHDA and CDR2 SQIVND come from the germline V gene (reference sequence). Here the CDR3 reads CASSQSRSYGYTF. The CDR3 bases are TGTGCCAGTTCACAGTCACGAAGCTATGGCTACACCTTC.

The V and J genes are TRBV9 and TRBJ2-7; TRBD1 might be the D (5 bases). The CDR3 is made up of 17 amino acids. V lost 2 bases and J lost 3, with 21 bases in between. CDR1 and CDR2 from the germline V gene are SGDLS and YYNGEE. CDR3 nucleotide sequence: TGTGCCAGCAGCGTGACAACAGGATTGCCCAACGTCTACGAGCAGTACTTC. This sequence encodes CASSVTTGLPNVYEQYF.

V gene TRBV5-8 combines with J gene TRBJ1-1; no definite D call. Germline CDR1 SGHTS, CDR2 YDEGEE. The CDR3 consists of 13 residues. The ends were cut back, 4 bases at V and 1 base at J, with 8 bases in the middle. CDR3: CASSQYRNTEAFF. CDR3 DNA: TGTGCCAGCAGCCAATACAGGAACACTGAAGCTTTCTTT.

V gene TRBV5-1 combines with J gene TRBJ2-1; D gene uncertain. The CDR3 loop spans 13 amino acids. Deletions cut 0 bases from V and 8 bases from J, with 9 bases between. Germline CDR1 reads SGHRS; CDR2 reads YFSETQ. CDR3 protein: CASSLAWLDEQFF. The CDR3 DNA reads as TGCGCCAGCAGCTTGGCTTGGCTCGATGAGCAGTTCTTC.

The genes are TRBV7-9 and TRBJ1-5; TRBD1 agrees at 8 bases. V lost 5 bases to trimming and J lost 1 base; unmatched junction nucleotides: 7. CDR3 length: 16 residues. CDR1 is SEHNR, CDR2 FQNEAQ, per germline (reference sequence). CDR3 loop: CASSPGTGGSNQPQHF. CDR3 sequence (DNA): TGTGCCAGCAGCCCTGGGACAGGAGGAAGCAATCAGCCCCAGCATTTT.

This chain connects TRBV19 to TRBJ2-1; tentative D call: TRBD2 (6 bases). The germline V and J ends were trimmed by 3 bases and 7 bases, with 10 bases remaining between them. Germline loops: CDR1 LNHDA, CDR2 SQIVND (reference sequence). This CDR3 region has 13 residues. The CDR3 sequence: CASSMGLLNEQFF. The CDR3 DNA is TGTGCCAGTAGTATGGGACTTCTAAATGAGCAGTTCTTC.

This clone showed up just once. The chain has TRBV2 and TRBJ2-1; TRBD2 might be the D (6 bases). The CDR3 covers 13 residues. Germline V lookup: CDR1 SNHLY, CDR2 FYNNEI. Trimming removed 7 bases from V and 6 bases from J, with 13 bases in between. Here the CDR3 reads CASKGREVNEQFF. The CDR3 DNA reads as TGTGCCAGCAAGGGCAGGGAGGTCAATGAGCAGTTCTTC.

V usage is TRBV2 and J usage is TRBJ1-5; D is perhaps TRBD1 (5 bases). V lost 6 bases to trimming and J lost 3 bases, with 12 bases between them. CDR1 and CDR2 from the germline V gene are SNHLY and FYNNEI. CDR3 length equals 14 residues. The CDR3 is CASSSDSVNQPQHF. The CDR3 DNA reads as TGTGCCAGCAGCTCAGACAGCGTCAATCAGCCCCAGCATTTT.